The 29 T cell receptor beta chains listed next were all sequenced from one sample in a study of T-cell memory formation after mild COVID-19. TCRdb recomputed calls from the 5' RACE reads with MiXCR, one row per CDR3 protein. The sample has approximately 190,000 distinct CDR3 sequences; approximately 20% are singletons. The sequenced sample was PBMCs or a T cell subset sorted from them (not recorded which). Every receptor here comes from an adult woman who had mild COVID-19 (a few samples of this study predate the infection). Cell type and time point are not known.

This clonotype was detected only a few times. The gene calls are TRBV4-3 and TRBJ2-7; D tentatively reads TRBD1 or TRBD2 (5 bases each). The V gene lost 0 bases and the J gene lost 3 bases, with 12 bases spanning the gap. The germline V gene encodes CDR1 LGHNA and CDR2 YSLEER. This CDR3 is built from 15 residues. The CDR3 region is CASSQEAVGRYEQYF. DNA of the CDR3: TGCGCCAGCAGCCAAGAGGCGGTGGGACGCTACGAGCAGTACTTC.

This rearrangement joins TRBV5-1 to TRBJ2-5, with 8 bases that match TRBD1. Germline CDR1 reads SGHRS; CDR2 reads YFSETQ. CDR3 length: 14 residues. Trimming removed 2 bases from V and 5 bases from J; junction bases left unmatched: 5. The CDR3 protein is CASSFSGGMETQYF. The CDR3 nucleotides are TGCGCCAGCAGCTTCTCAGGGGGCATGGAGACCCAGTACTTC. The entire variable domain, with the rest obtained from reference TRBV5-1 and TRBJ2-5, is as follows: KAGVTQTPRYLIKTRGQQVTLSCSPISGHRSVSWYQQTPGQGLQFLFEYFSETQRNKGNFPGRFSGRQFSNSRSEMNVSTLELGDSALYLCASSFSGGMETQYFGPGTRLLVL.

This clonotype was recorded a few times. The chain employs TRBV2 and TRBJ2-7; D perhaps matches TRBD1 (5 bases). CDR3 size: 13 residues. V shed 7 bases and J shed 3 bases, with 13 bases lying between them. CDR1 is SNHLY and CDR2 is FYNNEI in the germline V gene. For the CDR3, the DNA is TGTGCCAGCACCTCCGCCAGGGACTACGAGCAGTACTTC. Residues: CASTSARDYEQYF.

This clonotype was counted at least ten times. Written as DNA, the CDR3 is TGTGCCAGCAGCGGGGACAGGTCTTTCAATGAGCAGTTCTTC. Translated, it gives CASSGDRSFNEQFF. V is TRBV7-9 and J is TRBJ2-1, with TRBD1 matching 8 bases. The ends lost 5 bases at V and 6 bases at J; junction bases unmatched: 6. CDR1 is SEHNR and CDR2 is FQNEAQ in the germline V gene (reference sequence). CDR3 length: 14 residues.

The V and J genes are TRBV12-3 or TRBV12-4 and TRBJ2-1; D may be TRBD1 (6 bases). This CDR3 has 13 residues. V was pared by 7 bases and J by 9 bases, with 16 bases between. CDR3 nucleotide sequence: TGTGCCAGCACCGTGGGCAGGGGTGGTGAGCAGTTCTTC. The encoded protein is CASTVGRGGEQFF.

This chain connects TRBV4-2 to TRBJ2-5; D is possibly TRBD1 or TRBD2 (6 bases each). The CDR3 is 15 amino acids. Germline V gene data show CDR1 as LGHNA and CDR2 as YNFKEQ. With 1 base removed from V and 1 base from J, the gap between germline ends came to 10 bases. The CDR3 DNA follows: TGTGCCAGCAGCCAAGGAGAGGGGGGCCAAGAGACCCAGTACTTC. This gives the protein CASSQGEGGQETQYF.

This clonotype has just a few counts. J is TRBJ2-7 and V is TRBV7-6, with a weak D call TRBD1 (6 bases). CDR3 size: 17 residues. CDR1 is SGHVS and CDR2 is FNYEAQ in the germline V gene. Between the trimmed V and J ends, which lost 0 bases and 1 base, there was a span of 16 bases. The CDR3 region is CASSLATWQGISYEQYF. The DNA of the CDR3 is TGTGCCAGCAGCTTAGCGACGTGGCAGGGGATTTCCTACGAGCAGTACTTC.

This chain connects TRBV4-3 to TRBJ1-1; D ambiguous. The V end lost 0 bases, the J end lost 6 bases, and 14 bases lay between the germline ends. Looked up from germline, CDR1 is LGHNA and CDR2 is YSLEER. The CDR3 consists of 15 residues. This CDR3 is CASSQDLGRGAEAFF. CDR3 DNA sequence: TGCGCCAGCAGCCAAGATTTGGGCAGAGGCGCTGAAGCTTTCTTT.

The rearrangement links TRBV20-1 to TRBJ2-1, with 8 bases identical to TRBD2. Germline CDR1 reads DFQATT; CDR2 reads SNEGSKA (reference sequence). The CDR3 loop spans 15 amino acids. Trimming cost V 6 bases and J 9 bases; bases outside gene matches: 16. The CDR3 DNA sequence: TGCAGTGCGAGCCGCTCGGGACTAGGTATCCGTGAGCAGTTCTTC. This codes for CSASRSGLGIREQFF.

The table lists this clonotype with a few counts. The chain couples TRBV5-1 to TRBJ2-5, with 10 bases aligning to TRBD2. Germline loops: CDR1 SGHRS, CDR2 YFSETQ. This CDR3 contains 15 residues. J gave up 5 bases and V 4 bases, and 8 bases lay outside the gene matches. CDR3 residues: CASSPTSGKGETQYF. The CDR3 DNA reads TGCGCCAGCAGCCCTACTAGCGGGAAGGGGGAGACCCAGTACTTC.

This clonotype was seen ten or more times. V is TRBV7-3 and J is TRBJ2-7, with D tentatively TRBD2 (6 bases). Germline CDR1 is SGHTA and CDR2 is FQGTGA. The V end was cut by 5 bases, the J end by 3 bases, with 11 bases between. This CDR3 has 13 amino acids. CDR3 in amino acids: CASSPSGSYEQYF. The CDR3 DNA reads TGTGCCAGCAGCCCCTCCGGGAGCTACGAGCAGTACTTC.

There are a few counts of this clonotype. V and J are TRBV5-1 and TRBJ2-5; D is undetermined. The V end was cut by 4 bases, the J end by 1 base, with 8 bases between. Per the germline V gene, CDR1 is SGHRS and CDR2 is YFSETQ. This CDR3 contains 13 residues. CDR3 region: CASSRALQETQYF. Written as DNA, the CDR3 is TGCGCCAGCAGCCGGGCCCTCCAAGAGACCCAGTACTTC.

This clonotype was observed a few times. The chain couples TRBV20-1 to TRBJ2-5, with a tentative D call TRBD1 (6 bases). Trimming stripped 3 bases from V and 2 bases from J, with 10 bases between. CDR1 and CDR2 (germline): DFQATT, SNEGSKA (reference sequence). The CDR3 runs to 13 residues. In DNA, the CDR3 is TGCAGTGCTAGGAGGACAGTTCAAGAGACCCAGTACTTC. Translated: CSARRTVQETQYF.

J is TRBJ1-2 and V is TRBV5-4; 8 bases fit TRBD1. This CDR3 region has 14 residues. Germline CDR1 SGHNT, CDR2 YYREEE (reference sequence). V shed 3 bases, J shed 7 bases, and the junction held 8 bases outside the gene matches. The CDR3 bases are TGTGCCAGCAGCTCACAGGGGGTTGACGGTGGCTACACCTTC. It codes for CASSSQGVDGGYTF.

The chain couples TRBV11-2 to TRBJ2-1; TRBD2 aligns across 8 bases. J lost 6 bases, V lost 5 bases, and 9 bases had no gene match. The CDR3 is 15 residues long. The germline gives CDR1 SGHAT, CDR2 FQNNGV. CDR3 coding DNA: TGTGCCAGCAGCATCCACGGGGGGGCGCTCAATGAGCAGTTCTTC. Amino acids: CASSIHGGALNEQFF.

The chain's CDR3 is CASSPQVGGNSPLHF. As DNA, the CDR3 is TGTGCCAGCAGTCCTCAGGTCGGTGGAAATTCACCCCTCCACTTT. The chain has TRBV11-2 and TRBJ1-6; D call uncertain. CDR1 SGHAT and CDR2 FQNNGV come from the germline V gene. This CDR3 contains 15 residues. The ends were cut back, 6 bases at V and 7 bases at J, with 16 bases in the middle.

V is TRBV20-1 and J is TRBJ2-2; D not resolved. V lost 4 bases, J lost 4 bases, and 16 bases lay in between. This CDR3 is 15 amino acids long. The germline V gene encodes CDR1 DFQATT and CDR2 SNEGSKA (reference sequence). The CDR3 DNA reads as TGCAGTGCTAATTCCGGCCTAGGCGGCACCGGGGAGCTGTTTTTT. Protein product: CSANSGLGGTGELFF.

In regard to this clonotype: The junction does not match germline at one end; this may be a read error. The chain employs TRBV6-1 and TRBJ2-3, with 10 nucleotides matching TRBD2. The CDR3 totals 18 residues. CDR1 is MNHNS and CDR2 is SASEGT in the germline V gene. This chain's CDR3 is CALRPLAGARRRTDAQYF. CDR3 in DNA: TGTGCCCTTCGGCCCCTAGCGGGGGCCCGTAGACGCACAGATGCGCAGTATTTT.

The chain joins TRBV4-1 to TRBJ2-1, with 7 nucleotides matching TRBD2. Trimming removed 4 bases from V and 3 bases from J; junction bases left unmatched: 9. This CDR3 has 16 amino acids. Germline V gene lookup returns CDR1 MGHRA and CDR2 YSYEKL. DNA of the CDR3: TGCGCCAGCAGCCTTCGAGGGCTAGCGGACTACAATGAGCAGTTCTTC. Its protein product is CASSLRGLADYNEQFF.

The table lists this clonotype with a few counts. V gene TRBV2 combines with J gene TRBJ2-7, with D uncertain. Trimming removed 6 bases at V and 3 bases at J, with 18 bases between. There are 15 residues in the CDR3. The germline CDR1 and CDR2 sequences are SNHLY and FYNNEI. CDR3 in DNA: TGTGCCAGCAGCCGAGTCCGCCTCGACAACTACGAGCAGTACTTC. Its protein product is CASSRVRLDNYEQYF.

This clonotype was recorded a few times. The rearrangement joins TRBV4-2 to TRBJ2-3, with 15 bases aligning to TRBD2. CDR1 and CDR2 (germline): LGHNA, YNFKEQ. V was clipped by 4 bases and J by 4 bases; unmatched bases: 3. The CDR3 is 16 residues long. CDR3 coding DNA: TGTGCCAGCAGCCGGACTAGCGGGGGGGCAGCAGATACGCAGTATTTT. Its translation: CASSRTSGGAADTQYF.

This clonotype was seen a few times. The chain recombines TRBV6-2 or TRBV6-3 with TRBJ2-7, with 11 bases lining up with TRBD2. V shed 5 bases and J 4 bases; nucleotides not matched to a gene: 13. CDR1 and CDR2 (germline): MNHEY, SVGEGT. This CDR3 region has 17 residues. The CDR3 DNA follows: TGTGCCAGCAGTACCCCATTAGCGGGAGGGCCGGGATACGAGCAGTACTTC. It specifies CASSTPLAGGPGYEQYF.

This chain connects TRBV13 to TRBJ1-1; D is unclear. Per germline, CDR1 PRHDT and CDR2 FYEKMQ (reference sequence). The V and J ends lost 5 bases and 3 bases respectively, with 16 bases between them. The CDR3 runs 15 residues. The DNA for the CDR3 is TGTGCCAGCAGCCCAAGGCCCGATCGGGACACTGAAGCTTTCTTT. This gives the protein CASSPRPDRDTEAFF.

Turning to this clonotype: The junction differs from germline at one of its ends, possibly a read error. J is TRBJ2-2 and V is TRBV12-3 or TRBV12-4; either TRBD1 or TRBD2 may supply D (5 bases each). This CDR3 has 14 amino acids. The CDR3: CACSKGTETGELFF. DNA of the CDR3: TGTGCCTGCAGCAAGGGGACGGAGACCGGGGAGCTGTTTTTT.

Comment on this clonotype: A read error may explain this, as a much larger clone is one base away. CDR3 DNA: TGTGCCAGCAGAGGGGACAGCGGAAAAGCTTTCTTT. Amino acid sequence: CASRGDSGKAFF. The chain couples TRBV2 to TRBJ1-1, with 7 bases identical to TRBD1. The V gene end was trimmed by 6 bases and the J gene end by 9 bases; junction bases not matched to a gene: 7. Per the germline V gene, CDR1 is SNHLY and CDR2 is FYNNEI. CDR3 length equals 12 residues.

This clonotype was seen a handful of times. This rearrangement joins TRBV6-6 to TRBJ2-2; D unresolved. V was pared by 2 bases and J by 8 bases, with 6 bases between. The CDR3 is made up of 12 amino acids. CDR1 MNHNY and CDR2 SVGAGI come from the germline V gene (reference sequence). The CDR3 is CASSYPSGELFF. In DNA form, the CDR3 reads TGTGCCAGCAGTTACCCCTCGGGGGAGCTGTTTTTT.

The chain has TRBV28 and TRBJ1-5; D is perhaps TRBD1 (6 bases). The CDR3 has 13 residues. The V and J ends lost 7 bases and 5 bases respectively, with 12 bases between them. CDR1 MDHEN and CDR2 SYDVKM come from the germline V gene. The CDR3: CASTWRGYQPQHF. The CDR3 nucleotides are TGTGCCAGCACGTGGAGGGGGTATCAGCCCCAGCATTTT.

This clonotype was seen only a few times. The chain recombines TRBV7-2 with TRBJ2-3, with 7 bases matching TRBD2. Germline CDR1 is SGHTA and CDR2 is FQGNSA. The CDR3 covers 13 residues. Trimming cost V 8 bases and J 1 base; bases outside gene matches: 3. The CDR3 protein is CASLRGGTDTQYF. The CDR3 DNA sequence: TGTGCCAGCCTTCGGGGGGGCACAGATACGCAGTATTTT.

The chain carries TRBV5-5 and TRBJ1-2; TRBD1 matches 7 bases. The CDR3 loop spans 17 amino acids. V trimming: 2 bases; J trimming: 8 bases; junction bases outside the gene matches: 18. From germline, CDR1 is SGHKS and CDR2 YYEKEE (reference sequence). As DNA, the CDR3 is TGTGCCAGCAGCTTAGGGCCAGGGGGGCAAGGATCGAACGGCTACACCTTC. It specifies CASSLGPGGQGSNGYTF.